This T cell receptor beta chain was sequenced for a study of T cells in Graves' hyperthyroidism and ophthalmopathy. General study results and limits: A 13 V-J signature model discriminated ophthalmopathy versus stable hyperthyroidism.

Comment on this clonotype: Its antigen is unknown.

TCR beta CDR3 sequences were amplified from RNA transcripts. In the first-round RT-PCR of the TCR CDR3, the HTBI primer set was used. TCRdb reanalysed the multiplex PCR reads using MiXCR and keeps one entry per CDR3 protein. The sample carries about 180,000 distinct CDR3 sequences, around 15% recorded once. With a duration under 2 months, the hyperthyroidism was newly diagnosed in patients aged 18 to 65. Exclusion followed for patients with uncontrolled infection, other autoimmune disease, pregnancy or lactation. Trimming removed 3 bases from V and 7 bases from J; junction bases left unmatched: 6. This CDR3 has 13 amino acids. Germline lookup yields CDR1 SGDLS and CDR2 YYNGEE.

The J gene is TRBJ1-1, the V gene TRBV9; 7 bases fit TRBD1. The sequence came from a woman aged 50 to 60 with Graves' hyperthyroidism. The sample comprised blood. CDR3 residues: CASSARQGGEAFF. The CDR3 nucleotides read TGTGCCAGCAGCGCCCGACAGGGTGGTGAAGCTTTCTTT.